This T cell receptor beta chain stems from a study of cytomegalovirus exposure and HLA in healthy donors. With V trimmed by 2 bases and J by 4 bases, 7 bases remained unmatched. The CDR3 loop spans 15 amino acids. The germline V gene has CDR1 SGHRS and CDR2 YFSETQ. Points from the study as a whole: Some TCR beta chains (164 of them) were listed as cytomegalovirus-associated.

Data came from immunoSEQ multiplex PCR; TCRdb stores just in-frame clones and leaves some out. The table records 100,000 to 150,000 clones, roughly 90% of them present only once. The donors were part of the validation cohort of 95 to 150 subjects. That cohort was separate from the first cohort, which comprised 550 to 750 subjects. In the case of this clone: What it binds is not known.

The gene calls are TRBV5-1 and TRBJ2-5; TRBD1 matches 8 bases. Material: PBMCs. The receptor comes from a man younger than 45 in good health and CMV-seronegative. The CDR3 spells CASSFGQGRLETQYF. The CDR3 DNA sequence: TGCGCCAGCAGCTTCGGACAGGGACGGTTAGAGACCCAGTACTTC.